The source of this T cell receptor (beta chain) is a study of sequential checkpoint blockade in melanoma. On the study more broadly: Each arm's sequence ended with maintenance nivolumab. DNA from 91 pretreatment tumor samples underwent TCRβ immunosequencing. More than 20 patients had tumor biopsies before treatment and at week 13.

Trimming pared 3 bases from V and 0 bases from J, leaving 14 bases between. The CDR3 length is 17 residues. Treatment given: randomized to nivolumab then ipilimumab (arm A) or the reverse (arm B). The protocol was immunoSEQ multiplex PCR, while the TCRdb copy is restricted to in-frame clones and leaves out a portion. The sample records over 300 clones, 20% being singletons. The sequencing here drew on tumor tissue (inferred from file names), taken from a patient given nivolumab and ipilimumab in sequence. The TCR was taken from a human donor with melanoma. This chain uses TRBV23-1 with TRBJ1-4; D remains ambiguous. TRBV23-1 is given ORF status, its function remaining uncertain. CDR3 protein: CASSHSRTMATNEKLFF. In DNA, the CDR3 is TGCGCCAGCAGTCATTCGAGGACGATGGCAACTAATGAAAAACTGTTTTTT.